The 2 T cell receptor beta chains listed next were all sequenced from one sample in a study of blood T cell repertoires in COVID-19. Clones were read by immunoSEQ multiplex PCR, and TCRdb kept only the in-frame ones, dropping some. The sample contains 180,000 or so clones, over 75% of which appear only once. The specimen was peripheral blood. These receptors all come from an elderly woman with acute or convalescent COVID-19.

The V gene is TRBV4-1, the J gene TRBJ1-1; TRBD1 matches at 8 bases. CDR3 length: 14 amino acids. J gave up 4 bases and V 8 bases, and 9 bases lay outside the gene matches. Germline V gives CDR1 MGHRA, CDR2 YSYEKL. Here the CDR3 reads CASSTGGLATEAFF. DNA for the CDR3: TGCGCCAGCTCCACAGGGGGGTTGGCCACTGAAGCTTTCTTT.

This clone has just one count. This chain links TRBV18 with TRBJ2-7; 8 positions match TRBD1. Germline CDR1 KGHSH, CDR2 LQKENI. The CDR3 extends over 12 amino acids. The V and J ends lost 6 bases and 5 bases, in that order; junction bases with no gene match: 3. The chain's CDR3 is CASSATGDEQYF. The CDR3 bases are TGTGCCAGCTCTGCGACAGGGGACGAGCAGTACTTC.